What follows are 27 T cell receptor beta chains derived from one specimen sequenced in a study of cytomegalovirus exposure and HLA in healthy donors. Primers included in the PCR were 60 Vbeta and 13 Jbeta primers. Sequencing was performed with immunoSEQ multiplex PCR; in TCRdb, only in-frame clones are kept and a portion is missing. Of some 150,000 clones listed, roughly 80% were seen once; the top ten hold 0.75% to 0.9%. The sequenced material came from PBMCs. Source of these receptors: a woman aged 18-29 years in good health and CMV-seronegative.

This clone was recorded a few times. The chain couples TRBV10-3 to TRBJ1-5; perhaps TRBD1 as D (6 bases). Looked up from germline, CDR1 is ENHRY and CDR2 is SYGVKD. The CDR3 is made up of 14 amino acids. The V and J ends lost 3 bases and 3 bases respectively, with 9 bases between them. This CDR3 reads CAISDRGVNQPQHF. The CDR3 nucleotides read TGTGCCATCAGTGACAGGGGTGTCAATCAGCCCCAGCATTTT.

This chain connects TRBV18 to TRBJ2-5, with D perhaps matching TRBD1 (5 bases). The germline CDR1 and CDR2 sequences are KGHSH and LQKENI. This CDR3 is 15 amino acids long. Trimming removed 3 bases at V and 4 bases at J, with 15 bases between. The CDR3 is CASSPSQGSIETQYF. CDR3 sequence (DNA): TGTGCCAGCTCACCTTCTCAGGGAAGTATAGAGACCCAGTACTTC.

Of note for this clone: One end of the junction is discordant with germline, which a read error may explain. The chain carries TRBV7-9 and TRBJ1-2, with 8 bases that match TRBD1. Germline V lookup: CDR1 SEHNR, CDR2 FQNEAQ (reference sequence). This CDR3 is built from 16 residues. The CDR3 is CSSSPTKGRGLPGYTF. Here the CDR3 DNA reads TGTTCCAGCAGTCCGACCAAGGGCAGGGGGCTTCCTGGCTACACCTTC. Full variable domain (rest looked up from reference TRBV7-9 and TRBJ1-2): DTGVSQNPRHKITKRGQNVTFRCDPISEHNRLYWYRQTLGQGPEFLTYFQNEAQLEKSRLLSDRFSAERPKGSFSTLEIQRTEQGDSAMYLCSSSPTKGRGLPGYTFGSGTRLTVV.

V and J are TRBV7-6 and TRBJ2-3; 9 positions match TRBD2. The CDR3 is made up of 14 amino acids. CDR1 is SGHVS, CDR2 FNYEAQ, per germline. With V trimmed by 5 bases and J by 4 bases, 4 bases remained unmatched. The CDR3 nucleotides read TGTGCCAGCAGCGTAGTAGCGGGAGCAGATACGCAGTATTTT. Amino acids: CASSVVAGADTQYF.

This clone was found a few times. The chain joins TRBV30 to TRBJ1-1; TRBD1 might be the D (6 bases). Trimming left V 2 bases short and J 1 base short, with 29 bases between. The CDR3 extends over 20 amino acids. Germline-derived CDR1 and CDR2 are GTSNPN and SVGIG (reference sequence). The CDR3 DNA sequence: TGTGCCTGGAGTCAGCGCCACCACCTCAGGGTGGGCAGGGGGAACACTGAAGCTTTCTTT. Its protein is CAWSQRHHLRVGRGNTEAFF.

The chain is built from TRBV6-5 and TRBJ2-3; D unclear. CDR1 and CDR2 (germline): MNHEY, SVGAGI. The CDR3 has 13 amino acids. V dropped 6 bases and J dropped 2 bases, with 9 bases sitting between them. The CDR3 nucleotides are TGTGCCAGCAGCAAAAGACACACAGATACGCAGTATTTT. Protein: CASSKRHTDTQYF.

The chain is built from TRBV7-8 and TRBJ1-1; 10 nucleotides align to TRBD1. The trim removed 6 bases at V and 4 bases at J, leaving 11 bases unmatched. Germline V gives CDR1 SGHVS, CDR2 FQNEAQ. The CDR3 runs to 16 residues. The CDR3 coding sequence is TGTGCCAGCAGGCTGGGACAGGGGTCGTTCAGCACTGAAGCTTTCTTT. Translating it yields CASRLGQGSFSTEAFF.

J is TRBJ1-2 and V is TRBV2; no clear D. The CDR3 extends over 14 amino acids. V lost 6 bases and J 0 bases, leaving 11 bases between the germline ends. In germline, CDR1 is SNHLY, CDR2 FYNNEI. The CDR3 bases are TGTGCCAGCAGCCGTTACAGTACTAACTATGGCTACACCTTC. It yields the protein CASSRYSTNYGYTF. The full variable domain, in which reference TRBV2 and TRBJ1-2 provide the parts outside the CDR3, is EPEVTQTPSHQVTQMGQEVILRCVPISNHLYFYWYRQILGQKVEFLVSFYNNEISEKSEIFDDQFSVERPDGSNFTLKIRSTKLEDSAMYFCASSRYSTNYGYTFGSGTRLTVV.

Of note for this clone: The junction shows a germline mismatch at one end, possibly a read error. This chain joins TRBV7-9 and TRBJ2-7; D call uncertain. The germline V gene has CDR1 SEHNR and CDR2 FQNEAQ (reference sequence). This CDR3 spans 12 amino acids. The CDR3, as DNA: TGTTCCAGCAGCCGTTTCCCCTACGAGCAGTACTTC. As protein: CSSSRFPYEQYF.

The chain couples TRBV4-3 to TRBJ2-1; D may be TRBD2 (5 bases). Trimming cost V 5 bases and J 7 bases, with 12 bases left between them. The CDR3 extends over 13 amino acids. CDR1 is LGHNA and CDR2 is YSLEER in the germline V gene. The CDR3: CASSSRTGNEQFF. The CDR3, as DNA: TGCGCCAGCAGCTCCCGGACTGGGAATGAGCAGTTCTTC.

The genes are TRBV20-1 and TRBJ1-1; D unclear. From germline, CDR1 is DFQATT and CDR2 SNEGSKA (reference sequence). The length of the CDR3 is 11 residues. Between the trimmed V and J ends, which lost 5 bases and 6 bases, there was a span of 10 bases. DNA for the CDR3: TGCAGTGCTTCGGTGGTTCCTGAAGCTTTCTTT. Protein product: CSASVVPEAFF.

This clone was observed a handful of times. A read error is possible here, since a much larger clone lies one base away. The same CDR3 is also encoded by other DNA sequences in this sample. In nucleotides, the CDR3 is TGCGCCAGCAGCCAAGAAAGGGGTAGCTCCTACGAGCAGTACTTC. Translated: CASSQERGSSYEQYF. The chain links TRBV4-1 to TRBJ2-7; possibly TRBD1 for D (5 bases). CDR3 length equals 15 residues. V was shortened by 0 bases and J by 0 bases, with 9 bases between the two germline ends. Per germline, CDR1 MGHRA and CDR2 YSYEKL.

The rearrangement links TRBV18 to TRBJ2-7; D remains unclear. Germline CDR1 reads KGHSH; CDR2 reads LQKENI. The germline V and J ends were trimmed by 0 bases and 3 bases, with 12 bases remaining between them. This CDR3 has 15 residues. The CDR3 protein is CASSPPHRNNYEQYF. The CDR3 DNA is TGTGCCAGCTCACCACCGCACAGAAATAACTACGAGCAGTACTTC.

This clone was detected only once. The chain has TRBV18 and TRBJ1-1, with 7 bases aligning to TRBD1. V shed 1 base and J 12 bases; nucleotides not matched to a gene: 5. The germline V gene has CDR1 KGHSH and CDR2 LQKENI. This CDR3 region has 12 residues. CDR3 DNA: TGTGCCAGCTCACCACAGGGGGCTGTGTCTTTCTTT. This translates into CASSPQGAVSFF.

V and J are TRBV19 and TRBJ1-2, with a weak D call TRBD1 (6 bases). CDR1 and CDR2 (germline): LNHDA, SQIVND (reference sequence). Trimming stripped 7 bases from V and 6 bases from J, with 12 bases between. The CDR3 has 12 residues. The CDR3 DNA reads as TGTGCCAGTACCGAACAGGGTCATGGCTACACCTTC. Translated: CASTEQGHGYTF.

The chain combines TRBV7-9 with TRBJ2-5; D is unresolved. The germline V gene encodes CDR1 SEHNR and CDR2 FQNEAQ (reference sequence). With 2 bases removed from V and 2 bases from J, the gap between germline ends came to 12 bases. The CDR3 length is 15 residues. CDR3 loop: CASSLNSGSQETQYF. CDR3 DNA: TGTGCCAGCAGCTTAAATTCCGGGTCACAAGAGACCCAGTACTTC.

The chain uses TRBV7-2 and TRBJ1-5, with D uncertain. Trimming shortened V by 3 bases and J by 0 bases, and 9 bases separated the two germline ends. This CDR3 spans 15 amino acids. Germline loops: CDR1 SGHTA, CDR2 FQGNSA. The CDR3 coding sequence is TGTGCCAGCAGCTTCTCCGGGGTTAGCAATCAGCCCCAGCATTTT. Its translation: CASSFSGVSNQPQHF.

Of note for this clone: Other DNA sequences within the sample encode an identical CDR3. The chain joins TRBV28 to TRBJ1-3; D is unclear. The CDR3 consists of 13 residues. Trimming took 3 bases from V and 0 from J, leaving 3 bases between them. Germline CDR1 is MDHEN and CDR2 is SYDVKM. The CDR3 DNA follows: TGTGCCAGCAGTTTCAGCTCTGGAAACACCATATATTTT. Protein: CASSFSSGNTIYF.

The genes are TRBV6-6 and TRBJ2-5; the match to TRBD2 covers 10 bases. With 6 bases clipped from V and 5 bases from J, the junction kept 6 bases outside the gene matches. Germline CDR1 and CDR2: MNHNY and SVGAGI (reference sequence). CDR3 size: 14 residues. This chain's CDR3 is CASSGSSGSETQYF. The CDR3 nucleotides read TGTGCCAGCAGCGGATCTAGCGGGAGTGAGACCCAGTACTTC.

This clone has a handful of counts. As DNA, the CDR3 is TGTGCCAGCAGCCCCCGGACAGGCAACCAAGAGACCCAGTACTTC. It yields the protein CASSPRTGNQETQYF. The rearrangement links TRBV11-3 to TRBJ2-5; 7 nucleotides align to TRBD1. Trimming cost V 5 bases and J 0 bases; bases outside gene matches: 6. This CDR3 has 15 residues. The V gene's germline CDR1 is SGHNT and CDR2 YENEEA.

CDR3 sequence reads: CSARGWGDTQYF. The CDR3 DNA reads as TGCAGCGCCCGAGGGTGGGGAGATACGCAGTATTTT. V gene TRBV29-1 combines with J gene TRBJ2-3, with D possibly matching TRBD2 (5 bases). Trimming cost V 7 bases and J 5 bases, with 13 bases left between them. Looked up from germline, CDR1 is SQVTM and CDR2 is ANQGSEA. This CDR3 has 12 residues.

The chain joins TRBV30 to TRBJ1-5; 8 bases fit TRBD1. Germline CDR1 reads GTSNPN; CDR2 reads SVGIG (reference sequence). The CDR3 consists of 17 residues. With V trimmed by 5 bases and J by 0 bases, 12 bases remained unmatched. CDR3 protein: CAWGTGTGEYSNQPQHF. The CDR3 region has the DNA TGTGCCTGGGGTACCGGGACAGGAGAATATAGCAATCAGCCCCAGCATTTT.

A remark on this clone: The same CDR3 can be traced to other DNA sequences in this sample. The CDR3 loop reads CASSQDGGIGNQPQHF. The CDR3 nucleotides are TGCGCCAGCAGCCAAGATGGGGGGATTGGCAATCAGCCCCAGCATTTT. The V gene is TRBV4-1, the J gene TRBJ1-5; maybe TRBD1 (5 bases). The CDR3 sequence is 16 residues long. V was trimmed by 0 bases and J by 2 bases, leaving 11 bases between them. Germline CDR1 is MGHRA and CDR2 is YSYEKL.

The rearrangement uses TRBV5-1 and TRBJ2-5; 7 bases agree with TRBD1. After removal of 0 bases from V and 2 bases from J, the junction contained 7 bases not matched to a gene. This CDR3 is built from 16 residues. CDR1 and CDR2 from the germline V gene are SGHRS and YFSETQ. CDR3 residues: CASSLAPPGQQETQYF. DNA of the CDR3: TGCGCCAGCAGCTTGGCCCCGCCGGGACAGCAAGAGACCCAGTACTTC.

The rearrangement joins TRBV7-9 to TRBJ2-1; 7 bases are shared with TRBD2. There are 15 residues in the CDR3. The V and J ends lost 1 base and 6 bases, in that order; junction bases with no gene match: 6. Germline CDR1 SEHNR, CDR2 FQNEAQ (reference sequence). The CDR3 DNA sequence: TGTGCCAGCAGCTTAGTACCGGGAGGAGGCAATGAGCAGTTCTTC. Its translation is CASSLVPGGGNEQFF.

This sequence joins TRBV23-1 and TRBJ1-5; no firm D call. TRBV23-1 is an open reading frame whose function is uncertain. Trimming pared 2 bases from V and 5 bases from J, leaving 19 bases between. There are 17 residues in the CDR3. The CDR3 reads CASSQPMNSAEDQPQHF. CDR3 sequence (DNA): TGCGCCAGCAGTCAACCCATGAATTCGGCAGAGGATCAGCCCCAGCATTTT.

This clone has just a few counts. This CDR3 is CASSRLAGDTGELFF. The CDR3 DNA reads as TGTGCCAGCAGCCGACTAGCGGGAGACACCGGGGAGCTGTTTTTT. The rearrangement uses TRBV5-4 and TRBJ2-2, with 12 bases fitting TRBD2. Germline CDR1 is SGHNT and CDR2 is YYREEE (reference sequence). This CDR3 has 15 amino acids. The junction had 1 base not matched to a gene; V was cut back by 4 bases and J by 3 bases.